This TCR beta chain was identified during a study of technical replicates of blood from several donors. This CDR3 spans 13 amino acids. Germline V lookup: CDR1 MNHNS, CDR2 SASEGT. The V end lost 5 bases, the J end lost 2 bases, and 10 bases lay between the germline ends. Sequenced by immunoSEQ multiplex PCR; TCRdb stores in-frame clones only, minus some. The sample has tens of thousands of clones, roughly nine tenths seen once. V gene TRBV6-1 combines with J gene TRBJ2-7; maybe TRBD2 (7 bases). Material for sequencing was T cells isolated from PBMCs. The source of this sequence is a human donor in good health. Some clones in this sample may be carry-over from other donors' samples. As DNA, the CDR3 is TGTGCCAGCAGTCCCGGGGGGCCCTACGAGCAGTACTTC. Encoded protein: CASSPGGPYEQYF.